Listed here is a single TCR beta chain. The record originates from a study of OX40 agonist ivuxolimab in advanced cancers. Profiling relied on immunoSEQ multiplex PCR, and the TCRdb table lists in-frame clones only, not all of them. The sample contains almost 70,000 clones, 80% to 90% of which appear only once. CDR1 SNHLY and CDR2 FYNNEI come from the germline V gene. This CDR3 has 13 residues. Trimming took 6 bases from V and 7 from J, leaving 12 bases between them. The chain carries TRBV2 and TRBJ2-2; D is tentatively TRBD1 or TRBD2 (5 bases each). Specimen: CD4+ or CD8+ T cells sorted from blood, collected in a trial of the OX40 agonist ivuxolimab. This sequence was found in an adult with an advanced solid tumor such as melanoma, head and neck, liver or kidney cancer. CDR3 loop: CASRRRGDGELFF. The CDR3 DNA reads as TGTGCCAGCAGACGCCGGGGCGACGGGGAGCTGTTTTTT. The full variable domain, rest sourced from reference TRBV2 and TRBJ2-2, is EPEVTQTPSHQVTQMGQEVILRCVPISNHLYFYWYRQILGQKVEFLVSFYNNEISEKSEIFDDQFSVERPDGSNFTLKIRSTKLEDSAMYFCASRRRGDGELFFGEGSRLTVL.